The clone carrying this TCR beta chain turned up a few times. This record comes from a study of blood T cells in healthy people across ages. A J-beta primer mix and a sample-barcoded 5' primer were used in a second PCR of about 7 to 12 cycles. MiXCR was run by TCRdb on the 5' RACE reads, yielding one entry per CDR3 protein. Of about 290,000 distinct CDR3 sequences in the sample, roughly 26% were seen once. The sample was blood. This clonotype was obtained from a woman aged 65 to 85 in good health.

The CDR3 nucleotides are TGTGCCAGCGGTAGACAGGGGGCGGACACCGGGGAGCTGTTTTTT. It yields the protein CASGRQGADTGELFF. The gene calls are TRBV11-3 and TRBJ2-2; TRBD1 agrees at 10 bases. Trimming at V came to 8 bases and at J to 3 bases, leaving 6 bases not matched to a gene. CDR3 length: 15 residues. Germline CDR1 SGHNT, CDR2 YENEEA. Combining the CDR3 with reference TRBV11-3 and TRBJ2-2 gives the whole variable domain EAGVVQSPRYKIIEKKQPVAFWCNPISGHNTLYWYLQNLGQGPELLIRYENEEAVDDSQLPKDRFSAERLKGVDSTLKIQPAELGDSAVYLCASGRQGADTGELFFGEGSRLTVL.